This T cell receptor beta chain came from a study of blood T cells in healthy people across ages. This clonotype was seen only a few times. Combining a sample-barcoded 5' primer with a J-beta primer mix, a second PCR ran for about 6 to 12 cycles. TCRdb used MiXCR to reprocess the 5' RACE reads, holding one entry per CDR3 protein. The sample lists approximately 1,700,000 distinct CDR3 sequences; about 39% were seen once. The V and J ends lost 3 bases and 8 bases, in that order; junction bases with no gene match: 10. The CDR3 covers 15 residues. The germline CDR1 and CDR2 sequences are DFQATT and SNEGSKA (reference sequence).

The origin of this receptor is a human donor in good health. Sequenced: blood. The V call is TRBV20-1, the J call TRBJ2-1; 10 bases fit TRBD2. The CDR3 coding sequence is TGCAGTGCTAGGTTTAGCGGGGGGCGAGGTCATGAGCAGTTCTTC. It translates to CSARFSGGRGHEQFF.